Listed here are 16 T cell receptor beta chains from one sample, sequenced in a study of cytomegalovirus exposure and HLA in healthy donors. Primers: 60 Vbeta forward and 13 Jbeta reverse. Profiling relied on immunoSEQ multiplex PCR, and the TCRdb table lists in-frame clones only, not all of them. The data show tens of thousands of clones, with roughly 80% seen just once and around 0.96% held by the top ten. Specimen: PBMCs. The receptors were gathered from a male donor in good health and CMV-seronegative.

The CDR3 DNA reads TGTGCCAGCAGCATGATGAGGTCAGGCGGGTTCTTAGCCAAAAACATTCAGTACTTC. Its protein product is CASSMMRSGGFLAKNIQYF. The chain combines TRBV21-1 with TRBJ2-4; TRBD2 was called by the table and not checked on the DNA. TRBV21-1 is noted as a pseudogene. This CDR3 spans 19 amino acids.

V usage is TRBV7-8 and J usage is TRBJ2-5; TRBD2 is a possible D gene (5 bases). V was pared by 5 bases and J by 5 bases, with 12 bases between. This CDR3 is built from 13 residues. Germline values: CDR1 SGHVS, CDR2 FQNEAQ. The CDR3 nucleotides are TGTGCCAGCAGCCGCGGGCCGGGGGAGACCCAGTACTTC. This gives the protein CASSRGPGETQYF.

Comments on this clone: Other DNA sequences from this sample encode an identical CDR3 as well. The V and J genes are TRBV2 and TRBJ2-7; possibly TRBD2 for D (5 bases). Trimming took off 5 bases at V and 3 bases at J, with 11 bases between the two ends. Germline lookup yields CDR1 SNHLY and CDR2 FYNNEI. The CDR3 sequence is 13 residues long. The CDR3 nucleotides are TGTGCCAGCAGTTTTAGCGCCGACTACGAGCAGTACTTC. This translates into CASSFSADYEQYF.

The gene calls are TRBV7-6 and TRBJ2-3; tentative D call: TRBD2 (6 bases). CDR3 size: 16 residues. Germline V gene lookup returns CDR1 SGHVS and CDR2 FNYEAQ. V was trimmed by 5 bases and J by 5 bases, leaving 20 bases between them. In nucleotides, the CDR3 is TGTGCCAGCAGCCCAGGAGGGCCCTTCCCAGGAGATACGCAGTATTTT. Its translation: CASSPGGPFPGDTQYF.

The gene calls are TRBV15 and TRBJ2-7, with D possibly matching TRBD2 (5 bases). V was trimmed by 1 base and J by 7 bases, leaving 11 bases between them. CDR3 size: 13 residues. Germline lookup yields CDR1 LNHNV and CDR2 YYDKDF (reference sequence). The CDR3 coding sequence is TGTGCCACCAGCAGAGCTGGAACTAGAGAGCAGTACTTC. Translating gives CATSRAGTREQYF. The whole variable domain, remainder taken from reference TRBV15 and TRBJ2-7, is DAMVIQNPRYQVTQFGKPVTLSCSQTLNHNVMYWYQQKSSQAPKLLFHYYDKDFNNEADTPDNFQSRRPNTSFCFLDIRSPGLGDTAMYLCATSRAGTREQYFGPGTRLTVT.

This chain connects TRBV6-1 to TRBJ2-1, with 8 bases identical to TRBD1. CDR3 length: 15 amino acids. Germline trimming cut 1 base from V and 12 bases from J; bases unmatched to any gene: 11. The germline V gene has CDR1 MNHNS and CDR2 SASEGT. In nucleotides, the CDR3 is TGTGCCAGCAGTGAAGACAGGGGGGCTCCTATCGGGCAGTTCTTC. It specifies CASSEDRGAPIGQFF.

The chain employs TRBV5-6 and TRBJ1-2; 7 nucleotides agree with TRBD1. The CDR3 has 14 amino acids. The germline gives CDR1 SGHDT, CDR2 YYEEEE. V lost 4 bases to trimming and J lost 8 bases; unmatched junction nucleotides: 11. CDR3 sequence (DNA): TGTGCCAGCAGCCCTGGGACAGTATCGTCGGGCTACACCTTC. It encodes CASSPGTVSSGYTF. The complete variable domain, with remaining parts taken from reference TRBV5-6 and TRBJ1-2, reads DAGVTQSPTHLIKTRGQQVTLRCSPKSGHDTVSWYQQALGQGPQFIFQYYEEEERQRGNFPDRFSGHQFPNYSSELNVNALLLGDSALYLCASSPGTVSSGYTFGSGTRLTVV.

Remarks on this clone: The junction and the germline gene differ at one end; a read error may be behind it. The chain links TRBV9 to TRBJ1-5, with 8 bases lining up with TRBD1. The CDR3 sequence is 15 residues long. Germline CDR1 and CDR2: SGDLS and YYNGEE. The CDR3 DNA sequence: TGTGCCAGCAGCCCCGACAGGGGCTACAATCAGCCCCAGAATTTT. Its protein product is CASSPDRGYNQPQNF.

The gene calls are TRBV19 and TRBJ1-1, with D unclear. V dropped 4 bases and J dropped 3 bases, with 15 bases sitting between them. Germline CDR1 LNHDA, CDR2 SQIVND (reference sequence). This CDR3 has 15 residues. The chain's CDR3 is CASSSTPRADTEAFF. Written as DNA, the CDR3 is TGTGCCAGTAGTAGCACCCCTAGAGCGGACACTGAAGCTTTCTTT.

The rearrangement joins TRBV27 to TRBJ2-3; D is possibly TRBD2 (6 bases). This CDR3 has 13 amino acids. V dropped 7 bases and J dropped 6 bases, with 14 bases sitting between them. Germline CDR1 MNHEY, CDR2 SMNVEV (reference sequence). In DNA, the CDR3 is TGTGCCAGCATGCCGGCGGGGTTGGATACGCAGTATTTT. Its translation: CASMPAGLDTQYF.

This chain joins TRBV19 and TRBJ1-2, with TRBD1 matching 7 bases. Germline-derived CDR1 and CDR2 are LNHDA and SQIVND (reference sequence). There are 12 residues in the CDR3. V trimming: 5 bases; J trimming: 13 bases; junction bases outside the gene matches: 10. The CDR3 is CASSSRQGLFTF. The DNA of the CDR3 is TGTGCCAGTAGTTCCCGACAGGGTTTGTTCACCTTC.

This clone showed up just a few times. The chain carries TRBV5-1 and TRBJ2-5; D is ambiguous. This CDR3 has 16 amino acids. Between the trimmed V and J ends, which lost 2 bases and 1 base, there was a span of 15 bases. Germline CDR1 SGHRS, CDR2 YFSETQ. The CDR3 DNA sequence: TGCGCCAGCAGCTTAGTCAGTGGTGTCACCCAAGAGACCCAGTACTTC. This gives the protein CASSLVSGVTQETQYF.

This chain uses TRBV6-6 with TRBJ2-3; D perhaps matches TRBD1 (5 bases). This CDR3 comprises 15 residues. The V end was cut by 5 bases, the J end by 3 bases, with 15 bases between. Germline lookup yields CDR1 MNHNY and CDR2 SVGAGI (reference sequence). The CDR3 region is CASSTLDRRTDTQYF. DNA of the CDR3: TGTGCCAGCAGTACCCTAGACAGACGTACAGATACGCAGTATTTT.

The J gene is TRBJ1-6, the V gene TRBV19, with TRBD1 identical over 10 bases. The V segment lost 6 bases and the J segment 10 bases; nucleotides outside the gene matches: 6. CDR3 length: 14 amino acids. The germline V gene has CDR1 LNHDA and CDR2 SQIVND (reference sequence). Here the CDR3 reads CASRSTGGESPLHF. CDR3 bases: TGTGCCAGTAGGTCGACAGGGGGCGAGTCACCCCTCCACTTT.

The chain recombines TRBV7-2 with TRBJ2-1; TRBD2 matches 10 bases. Germline V gene sequence: CDR1 SGHTA, CDR2 FQGNSA. V shed 8 bases and J 5 bases; nucleotides not matched to a gene: 6. This CDR3 region has 14 residues. The CDR3 sequence: CASGASGGNNEQFF. DNA for the CDR3: TGTGCCAGCGGCGCTAGCGGGGGTAACAATGAGCAGTTCTTC.

V usage is TRBV6-6 and J usage is TRBJ1-5; 8 bases are a match to TRBD1. The V gene's germline CDR1 is MNHNY and CDR2 SVGAGI (reference sequence). CDR3 length: 15 amino acids. With V trimmed by 6 bases and J by 4 bases, 8 bases remained unmatched. The CDR3 loop reads CASSSDRGGNQPQHF. CDR3 nucleotides: TGTGCCAGCAGCTCCGACAGGGGTGGAAATCAGCCCCAGCATTTT.